Shown below are 19 T cell receptor beta chains from a single sample sequenced in a study of T cells in Graves' hyperthyroidism and ophthalmopathy. The source material, RNA transcripts, was used to amplify TCR beta CDR3 regions. TCR CDR3 underwent first-round RT-PCR with the HTBI primer set. TCRdb itself ran the multiplex PCR reads through MiXCR, one entry per CDR3 protein. The sample lists fewer than 550,000 distinct CDR3 sequences; 15% to 18% were seen once. Sequencing used blood. The source is a woman in her late teens or twenties with Graves' hyperthyroidism.

This clonotype was seen repeatedly, ten times or more. The CDR3 DNA sequence: TGTGCCAGCAGCCAATCTCGGTTCATGCGAAATGAAAAACTGTTTTTT. It is translated as CASSQSRFMRNEKLFF. This sequence joins TRBV3-1 and TRBJ1-4, with D unresolved. CDR3 length equals 16 residues. Germline V CDR1 and CDR2: LGHDT, YNNKEL (reference sequence). Trimming stripped 2 bases from V and 5 bases from J, with 15 bases between.

The table lists this clonotype with a few counts. The germline gene is not matched at one end of the junction; a read error may be the cause. The V gene is TRBV6-2 or TRBV6-3, the J gene TRBJ1-2; a possible D gene is TRBD1 (5 bases). The CDR3 extends over 12 amino acids. CDR1 is MNHEY, CDR2 SVGEGT, per germline. For the CDR3, the DNA is TGTGCCAGCAGTGACTCAGGGTTTGGCTACACCTTC. Amino acid sequence: CASSDSGFGYTF.

This clonotype was observed at least ten times. The chain recombines TRBV20-1 with TRBJ1-1; D not resolved. This CDR3 comprises 13 residues. Germline lookup yields CDR1 DFQATT and CDR2 SNEGSKA (reference sequence). Trimming took 3 bases from V and 1 from J, leaving 9 bases between them. The CDR3 nucleotides read TGCAGTGCTAGGATGGGGTCGAACACTGAAGCTTTCTTT. Its protein product is CSARMGSNTEAFF.

The sample holds many counts of this clonotype. V is TRBV2 and J is TRBJ1-1; D is perhaps TRBD1 (5 bases). With 6 bases removed from V and 2 bases from J, the gap between germline ends came to 10 bases. This CDR3 region has 13 residues. The germline V gene encodes CDR1 SNHLY and CDR2 FYNNEI. The CDR3 DNA reads TGTGCCAGCAGGGAACAGGACAACACTGAAGCTTTCTTT. Protein: CASREQDNTEAFF.

The rearrangement uses TRBV5-6 and TRBJ2-2; 7 nucleotides align to TRBD1. Germline CDR1 reads SGHDT; CDR2 reads YYEEEE. This CDR3 has 18 amino acids. The trim removed 2 bases at V and 3 bases at J, leaving 13 bases unmatched. In nucleotides, the CDR3 is TGTGCCAGCAGCTTCGAGTTTGGGGGAACAGGGGACACCGGGGAGCTGTTTTTT. This sequence encodes CASSFEFGGTGDTGELFF.

On this clonotype: A much larger clone lies a single base off, so this may be a read error. The chain combines TRBV28 with TRBJ2-7; 10 bases align to TRBD1. There are 15 residues in the CDR3. Looked up from germline, CDR1 is MDHEN and CDR2 is SYDVKM. CDR3 sequence: CASRSPGTGAGERYF. The CDR3 bases are TGTGCCAGCAGATCCCCCGGGACAGGGGCAGGCGAGCGGTACTTC.

Of note for this clonotype: A much larger clone differs from this one at a single base, so this may be a read error. The chain employs TRBV5-1 and TRBJ2-7; D is unresolved. Trimming pared 0 bases from V and 6 bases from J, leaving 10 bases between. The CDR3 has 13 residues. Germline lookup yields CDR1 SGHRS and CDR2 YFSETQ. CDR3 loop: CASSLGGAVEQYF. The CDR3 nucleotides are TGCGCCAGCAGCTTGGGAGGTGCTGTCGAGCAGTACTTC.

This clonotype was counted a few times. This chain uses TRBV20-1 with TRBJ1-1; perhaps TRBD1 as D (5 bases). This CDR3 region has 13 residues. Germline V gene data show CDR1 as DFQATT and CDR2 as SNEGSKA (reference sequence). The V and J ends lost 1 base and 1 base respectively, with 7 bases between them. In nucleotides, the CDR3 is TGCAGTGCTAGAGGACAGACGAACACTGAAGCTTTCTTT. Translation gives CSARGQTNTEAFF.

In its sample, this clonotype was seen a few times. The chain couples TRBV7-3 to TRBJ2-3; 8 bases fit TRBD2. The V segment lost 8 bases and the J segment 4 bases; nucleotides outside the gene matches: 5. The CDR3 runs 13 residues. The germline gives CDR1 SGHTA, CDR2 FQGTGA. The CDR3 sequence: CASARAGADTQYF. The CDR3 nucleotides read TGTGCCAGCGCGCGAGCGGGAGCAGATACGCAGTATTTT.

This chain connects TRBV27 to TRBJ1-1; 8 bases are a match to TRBD1. Germline V lookup: CDR1 MNHEY, CDR2 SMNVEV (reference sequence). There are 16 residues in the CDR3. With V trimmed by 5 bases and J by 6 bases, 14 bases remained unmatched. CDR3 residues: CASSSYTGQGIPEAFF. The CDR3 DNA reads TGTGCCAGCAGTAGCTACACCGGACAGGGTATACCTGAAGCTTTCTTT.

The rearrangement uses TRBV6-5 and TRBJ2-5, with 11 bases aligning to TRBD2. Germline CDR1 reads MNHEY; CDR2 reads SVGAGI. V was clipped by 4 bases and J by 7 bases; unmatched bases: 11. The CDR3 totals 16 residues. DNA for the CDR3: TGTGCCAGCAGTTTAGGTAGCGGGGGGGCCGAGGGGACCCAGTACTTC. Encoded protein: CASSLGSGGAEGTQYF.

Many counts were recorded for this clonotype. This chain connects TRBV6-2 or TRBV6-3 to TRBJ1-1; D not resolved. V was clipped by 2 bases and J by 4 bases, with 8 bases between them. Germline CDR1 and CDR2: MNHEY and SVGEGT. CDR3 size: 13 residues. The CDR3 here is CASSYPGITEAFF. CDR3 DNA: TGTGCCAGCAGTTACCCGGGCATCACTGAAGCTTTCTTT.

This clonotype was recorded many times. The chain couples TRBV27 to TRBJ2-7; no clear D. CDR1 and CDR2 (germline): MNHEY, SMNVEV (reference sequence). Deletions cut 2 bases from V and 0 bases from J, with 26 bases between. The CDR3 is 20 residues long. The DNA for the CDR3 is TGTGCCAGCAGTTTAGACCGGGTCCCACGCTTCCCCGGCTTCTCCTACGAGCAGTACTTC. Translating gives CASSLDRVPRFPGFSYEQYF.

This clonotype was recorded many times. The junction does not match germline at one end; this may be a read error. The chain has TRBV3-1 and TRBJ2-1, with D maybe TRBD2 (5 bases). CDR1 is LGHDT and CDR2 is YNNKEL in the germline V gene (reference sequence). CDR3 size: 14 residues. CDR3 residues: CASSQATSYSEQFF. The CDR3 nucleotides read TGTGCCAGCAGCCAGGCTACTAGTTACAGTGAGCAGTTCTTC.

The chain links TRBV7-3 to TRBJ2-3; perhaps TRBD2 as D (7 bases). CDR1 SGHTA and CDR2 FQGTGA come from the germline V gene. V dropped 1 base and J dropped 10 bases, with 21 bases sitting between them. CDR3 length equals 16 residues. The CDR3 region is CASSLKGGLRPRSQYF. DNA for the CDR3: TGTGCCAGCAGCTTAAAGGGGGGGCTGCGACCAAGGTCGCAGTATTTT.

This clonotype was counted only a few times. The chain joins TRBV7-9 to TRBJ1-5; a weak D match, TRBD1 (6 bases). Germline lookup yields CDR1 SEHNR and CDR2 FQNEAQ (reference sequence). CDR3 length equals 19 residues. V was cut by 1 base and J by 3 bases, with 22 bases left in between. The DNA of the CDR3 is TGTGCCAGCAGCTTAGGCCCCCCAGGGGTCCAGGGATCCAATCAGCCCCAGCATTTT. Amino acids: CASSLGPPGVQGSNQPQHF.

This clonotype came up many times. The chain combines TRBV12-3 or TRBV12-4 with TRBJ2-5, with D perhaps TRBD2 (5 bases). With 1 base removed from V and 5 bases from J, the gap between germline ends came to 14 bases. This CDR3 comprises 15 residues. The CDR3 nucleotides are TGTGCCAGCAGTTTAGGATGGGGAGTGCAGGAGACCCAGTACTTC. Residues: CASSLGWGVQETQYF.

The gene calls are TRBV6-1 and TRBJ2-1, with 7 nucleotides matching TRBD2. Germline trimming cut 8 bases from V and 7 bases from J; bases unmatched to any gene: 5. The germline V gene encodes CDR1 MNHNS and CDR2 SASEGT. This CDR3 contains 12 residues. Here the CDR3 reads CASAGVGNEQFF. The DNA of the CDR3 is TGTGCCAGCGCGGGGGTGGGGAATGAGCAGTTCTTC.

This clonotype has a handful of counts. The chain carries TRBV7-3 and TRBJ2-2; 10 nucleotides match TRBD2. V lost 0 bases and J lost 2; bases outside the gene matches: 9. Germline CDR1 is SGHTA and CDR2 is FQGTGA. The CDR3 loop spans 19 amino acids. CDR3 sequence reads: CASSLTAGGPWFNTGELFF. DNA of the CDR3: TGTGCCAGCAGCTTAACAGCGGGAGGGCCGTGGTTTAACACCGGGGAGCTGTTTTTT.